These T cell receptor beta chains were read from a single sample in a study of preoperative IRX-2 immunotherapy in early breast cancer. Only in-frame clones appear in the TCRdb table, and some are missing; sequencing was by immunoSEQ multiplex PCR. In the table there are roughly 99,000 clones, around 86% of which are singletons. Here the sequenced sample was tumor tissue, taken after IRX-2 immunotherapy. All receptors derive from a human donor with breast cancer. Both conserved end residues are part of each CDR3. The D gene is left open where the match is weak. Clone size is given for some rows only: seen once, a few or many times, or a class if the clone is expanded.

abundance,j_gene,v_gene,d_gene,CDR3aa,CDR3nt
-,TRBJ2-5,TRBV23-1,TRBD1,CASSISGTGIGQETQYF,TGCGCCAGCAGCATATCCGGGACAGGTATTGGGCAAGAGACCCAGTACTTC
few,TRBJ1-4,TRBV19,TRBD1,CASRDRGEKLFF,TGTGCTAGTAGGGACAGGGGTGAAAAACTGTTTTTT
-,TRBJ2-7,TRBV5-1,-,CASSLEVGYGEQYF,TGCGCCAGCAGCTTGGAGGTAGGTTACGGCGAGCAGTACTTC
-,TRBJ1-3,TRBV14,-,CASRQDGNTIYF,TGTGCCAGCAGACAAGATGGGAACACCATATATTTT
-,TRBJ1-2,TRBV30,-,CASRPGRLSNYGYTF,TGTGCCTCAAGACCGGGACGCCTATCTAACTATGGCTACACCTTC
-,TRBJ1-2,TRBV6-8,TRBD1,CASSRNTGGASYTF,TGTGCCAGCAGCCGCAATACAGGGGGCGCGAGCTACACCTTC
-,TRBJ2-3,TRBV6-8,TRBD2,CASSYIGRVGDTQYF,TGTGCCAGCAGTTATATCGGGAGGGTCGGAGATACGCAGTATTTT
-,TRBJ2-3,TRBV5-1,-,CASSLYGFENTQYF,TGCGCCAGCAGCTTGTATGGCTTCGAAAATACGCAGTATTTT
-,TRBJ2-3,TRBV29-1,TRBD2,CSVGGLAGASTDTQYF,TGCAGCGTTGGGGGACTAGCGGGAGCATCCACAGATACGCAGTATTTT
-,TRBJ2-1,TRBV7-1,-,CASSLGGGSNEQFF,TGTGCCAGCAGCTTAGGGGGAGGATCCAATGAGCAGTTCTTC
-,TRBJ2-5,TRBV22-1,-,CASSPFIGGWETQYF,TGTGCCAGCAGTCCCTTTATCGGAGGGTGGGAGACCCAGTACTTC
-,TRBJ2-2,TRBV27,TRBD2,CASSEQTSESTGELFF,TGTGCCAGCAGTGAACAGACTAGCGAGTCCACCGGGGAGCTGTTTTTT
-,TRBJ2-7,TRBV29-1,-,CSVVRPASYEQYF,TGCAGCGTTGTTCGGCCGGCCTCCTACGAGCAGTACTTC
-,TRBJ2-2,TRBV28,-,CASSLYGGDSGELFF,TGTGCCAGCAGTTTATATGGAGGGGATAGCGGGGAGCTGTTTTTT
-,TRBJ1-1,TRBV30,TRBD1,CAWRGQGVGTEAFF,TGTGCCTGGCGGGGGCAGGGGGTAGGAACTGAAGCTTTCTTT
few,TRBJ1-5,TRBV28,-,CASSLARNQPQHF,TGTGCCAGCAGTTTAGCCAGAAATCAGCCCCAGCATTTT
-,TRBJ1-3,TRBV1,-,CASSPGDRSSGNTIYF,TGCGCCAGCAGCCCAGGAGACAGGAGCTCTGGAAACACCATATATTTT
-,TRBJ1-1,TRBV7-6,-,CASSLDAAYTEAFF,TGTGCCAGCAGCTTAGACGCGGCATACACTGAAGCTTTCTTT
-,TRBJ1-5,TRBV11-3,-,CASSPGPRGSDQPQHF,TGTGCCAGCAGCCCCGGTCCCCGCGGGAGTGATCAGCCCCAGCATTTT
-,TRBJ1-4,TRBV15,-,CATSRDRSGEKLFF,TGTGCCACCAGCAGAGACAGGTCTGGCGAAAAACTGTTTTTT
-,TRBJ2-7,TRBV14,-,CASSQLRDEQYF,TGTGCCAGCAGCCAGCTAAGGGACGAGCAGTACTTC
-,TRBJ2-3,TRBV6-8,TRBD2,CASSFLAGSTDTQYF,TGTGCCAGCAGTTTCCTAGCGGGGTCCACAGATACGCAGTATTTT
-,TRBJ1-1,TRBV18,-,CASSPYAGTNTEAFF,TGTGCCAGCTCCCCTTACGCCGGAACGAACACTGAAGCTTTCTTT
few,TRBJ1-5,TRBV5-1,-,CASSLGTRETQPQHF,TGCGCCAGCAGCTTAGGTACTAGGGAGACTCAGCCCCAGCATTTT
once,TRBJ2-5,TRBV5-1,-,CASSLGQGFTTQYF,TGCGCCAGCAGCTTGGGGCAGGGGTTTACGACCCAGTACTTC
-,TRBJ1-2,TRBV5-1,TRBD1,CASSSSGQDLYGYTF,TGCGCCAGCAGCTCCTCTGGACAGGACTTGTATGGCTACACCTTC
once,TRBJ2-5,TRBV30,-,CAWSVLRSKTQYF,TGTGCCTGGAGTGTCCTCAGGTCGAAGACCCAGTACTTC
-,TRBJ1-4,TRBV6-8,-,CASSRGDEKLFF,TGTGCCAGCAGCCGCGGGGATGAAAAACTGTTTTTT
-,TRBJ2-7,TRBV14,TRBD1,CASSLLGQGGYEQYF,TGTGCCAGCAGCCTCTTAGGACAGGGGGGATACGAGCAGTACTTC
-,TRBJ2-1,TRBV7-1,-,CATEGRMSSYNEQFF,TGTGCCACCGAAGGGCGGATGAGCTCCTACAATGAGCAGTTCTTC
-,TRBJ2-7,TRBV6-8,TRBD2,CASSYPGLAAYEQYF,TGTGCCAGCAGTTACCCGGGACTAGCGGCTTACGAGCAGTACTTC
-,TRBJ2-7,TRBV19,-,CASSLRQDGEQYF,TGTGCCAGTAGTCTCCGACAGGACGGCGAGCAGTACTTC
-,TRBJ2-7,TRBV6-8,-,CASSYSRGYEQYF,TGTGCCAGCAGTTACTCGAGGGGGTACGAGCAGTACTTC
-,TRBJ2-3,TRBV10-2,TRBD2,CASSDPSAGGNLRGTDTQYF,TGCGCCAGCAGTGACCCCTCAGCGGGGGGAAACCTCCGAGGCACAGATACGCAGTATTTT
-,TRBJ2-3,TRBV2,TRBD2,CASVAGGPGTQYF,TGTGCCAGCGTAGCGGGAGGTCCGGGTACGCAGTATTTT
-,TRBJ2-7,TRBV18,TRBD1,CASGQGTDYEQYF,TGTGCCAGCGGACAGGGAACAGACTACGAGCAGTACTTC
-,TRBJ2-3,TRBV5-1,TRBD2,CASSLGLAGDTDTQYF,TGCGCCAGCAGCTTGGGGTTAGCGGGGGACACAGATACGCAGTATTTT
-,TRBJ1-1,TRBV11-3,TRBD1,CASSPIGTGFAEAFF,TGTGCCAGCAGCCCCATCGGGACAGGGTTTGCTGAAGCTTTCTTT
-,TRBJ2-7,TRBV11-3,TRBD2,CASSPGLAGGYEQYF,TGTGCCAGCAGCCCGGGACTAGCGGGAGGCTACGAGCAGTACTTC
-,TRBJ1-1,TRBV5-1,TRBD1,CASSRTTGGVDKGTEAFF,TGCGCCAGCAGCAGGACGACAGGGGGCGTCGATAAAGGGACTGAAGCTTTCTTT
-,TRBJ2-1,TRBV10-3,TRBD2,CAISRTSGGINEQFF,TGTGCCATCAGTAGGACTAGCGGAGGGATCAATGAGCAGTTCTTC
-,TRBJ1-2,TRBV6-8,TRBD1,CASRKGATNYGYTF,TGTGCCAGCAGGAAGGGGGCAACTAACTATGGCTACACCTTC
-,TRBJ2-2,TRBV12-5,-,CASKNRANTGELFF,TGTGCCAGCAAAAACAGGGCGAACACCGGGGAGCTGTTTTTT
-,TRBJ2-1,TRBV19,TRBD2,CASSMNRLAGGDNEQFF,TGTGCCAGTAGTATGAATAGACTAGCGGGAGGGGACAATGAGCAGTTCTTC
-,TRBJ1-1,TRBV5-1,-,CASSPAAGMNIEAFF,TGCGCCAGCAGCCCCGCGGCAGGGATGAACATTGAAGCTTTCTTT
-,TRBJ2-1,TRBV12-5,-,CASGPGTPGPNEQFF,TGTGCTAGTGGTCCCGGGACTCCGGGGCCGAATGAGCAGTTCTTC
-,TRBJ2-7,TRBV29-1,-,CSATGRTTYEQYF,TGCAGCGCCACGGGACGGACTACCTACGAGCAGTACTTC
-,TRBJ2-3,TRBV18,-,CASSPGGYSTDTQYF,TGTGCCAGCTCACCAGGGGGCTACAGCACAGATACGCAGTATTTT
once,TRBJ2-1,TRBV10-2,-,CASSYPEQSLSSYNEQFF,TGCGCCAGCAGTTATCCGGAACAGTCCCTGAGCTCCTACAATGAGCAGTTCTTC
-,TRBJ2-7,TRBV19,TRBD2,CASSIIAGGGEQYF,TGTGCCAGTAGTATTATCGCGGGAGGAGGGGAGCAGTACTTC
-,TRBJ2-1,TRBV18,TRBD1,CASSPGQGANEQFF,TGTGCCAGCTCACCGGGACAGGGTGCGAACGAGCAGTTCTTC
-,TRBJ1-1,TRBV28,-,CASIEQGRTEAFF,TGTGCCAGCATCGAACAGGGTAGGACTGAAGCTTTCTTT
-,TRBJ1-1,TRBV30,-,CAWTLQEGTEAFF,TGTGCCTGGACTCTACAGGAGGGGACTGAAGCTTTCTTT
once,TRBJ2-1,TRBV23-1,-,CASSLLTGTPSSQFF,TGCGCCAGCAGCTTACTTACCGGGACTCCTAGTTCGCAGTTCTTC
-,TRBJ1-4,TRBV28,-,CASSSPGQPKNEKLFF,TGTGCCAGCAGTTCTCCAGGACAGCCGAAGAATGAAAAACTGTTTTTT